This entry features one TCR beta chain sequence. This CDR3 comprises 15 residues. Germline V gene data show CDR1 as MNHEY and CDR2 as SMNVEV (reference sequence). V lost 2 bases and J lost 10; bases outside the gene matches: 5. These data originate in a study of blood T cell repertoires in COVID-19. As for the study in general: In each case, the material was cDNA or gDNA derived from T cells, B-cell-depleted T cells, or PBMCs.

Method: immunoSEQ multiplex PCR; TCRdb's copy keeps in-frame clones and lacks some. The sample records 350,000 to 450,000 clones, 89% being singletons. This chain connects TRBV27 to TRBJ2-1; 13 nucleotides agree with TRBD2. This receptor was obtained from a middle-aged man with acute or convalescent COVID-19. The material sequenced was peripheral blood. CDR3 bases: TGTGCCAGCAGTTTAACTAGCGGGAGGGTTGGGGAGCAGTTCTTC. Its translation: CASSLTSGRVGEQFF.